This T cell receptor (beta chain) was retrieved from a study of STAT5B mutations in CD4+ large granular lymphocyte leukemia. The study, taken as a whole, reports: Top patient clones used TRBV06 genes more often: 8/27 versus 2/35 in controls.

The table came from immunoSEQ multiplex PCR; TCRdb's copy has only in-frame clones and leaves some out. This repertoire shows some 20,000 clones, about 79% found once; its top ten account for 0.35% to 0.45%. Trimming removed 4 bases from V and 6 bases from J; junction bases left unmatched: 6. Germline CDR1 reads SGHRS; CDR2 reads YFSETQ. The CDR3 extends over 15 amino acids. Points on this clone: Its antigen is as yet unknown.

V is TRBV5-1 and J is TRBJ2-2; 10 bases map to TRBD2. Material: CD4+ T cells from blood buffy coats. The receptor's source is a human donor in good health. Here the CDR3 reads CASSTSTSGSGELFF. The CDR3 DNA is TGCGCCAGCAGCACCTCGACTAGCGGGTCCGGGGAGCTGTTTTTT.